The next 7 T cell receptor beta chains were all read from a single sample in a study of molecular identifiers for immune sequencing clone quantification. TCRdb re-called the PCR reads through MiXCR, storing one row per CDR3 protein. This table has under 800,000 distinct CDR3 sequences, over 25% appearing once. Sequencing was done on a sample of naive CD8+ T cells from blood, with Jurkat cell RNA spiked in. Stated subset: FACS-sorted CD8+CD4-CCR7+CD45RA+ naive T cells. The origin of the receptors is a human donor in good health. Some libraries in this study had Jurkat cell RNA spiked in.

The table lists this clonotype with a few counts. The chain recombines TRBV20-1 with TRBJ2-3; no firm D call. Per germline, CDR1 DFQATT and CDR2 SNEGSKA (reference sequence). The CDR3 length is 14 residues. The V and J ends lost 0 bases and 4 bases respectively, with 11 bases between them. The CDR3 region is CSARDVARADTQYF. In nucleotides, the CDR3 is TGCAGTGCTAGAGATGTCGCCCGGGCAGATACGCAGTATTTT.

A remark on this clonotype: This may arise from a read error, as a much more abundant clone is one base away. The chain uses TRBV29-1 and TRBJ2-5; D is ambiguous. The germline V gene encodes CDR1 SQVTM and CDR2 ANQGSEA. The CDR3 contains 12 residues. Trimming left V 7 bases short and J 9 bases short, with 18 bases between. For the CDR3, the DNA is TGCAGCGAGCTGGACGGGCCTGAGCCCCAGTACTTC. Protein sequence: CSELDGPEPQYF.

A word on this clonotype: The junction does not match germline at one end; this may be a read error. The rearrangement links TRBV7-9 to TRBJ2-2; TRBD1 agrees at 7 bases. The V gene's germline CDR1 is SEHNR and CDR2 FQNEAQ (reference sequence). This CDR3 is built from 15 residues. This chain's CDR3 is CAGSDGTDYTGELFF. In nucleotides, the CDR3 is TGTGCCGGCAGCGACGGGACAGATTACACCGGGGAGCTGTTTTTT.

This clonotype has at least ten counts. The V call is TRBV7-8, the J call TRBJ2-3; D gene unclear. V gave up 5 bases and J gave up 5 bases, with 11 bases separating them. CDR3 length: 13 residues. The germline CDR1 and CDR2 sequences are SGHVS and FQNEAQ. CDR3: CASSPDRLDTQYF. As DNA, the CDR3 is TGTGCCAGCAGCCCCGACCGGCTAGATACGCAGTATTTT.

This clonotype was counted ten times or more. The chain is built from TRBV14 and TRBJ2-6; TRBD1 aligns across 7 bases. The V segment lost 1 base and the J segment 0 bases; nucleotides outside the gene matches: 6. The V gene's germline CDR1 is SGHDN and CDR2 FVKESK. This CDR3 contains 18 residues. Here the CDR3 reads CASSQVPGGYSGANVLTF. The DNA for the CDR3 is TGTGCCAGCAGCCAAGTGCCAGGGGGTTACTCTGGGGCCAACGTCCTGACTTTC.

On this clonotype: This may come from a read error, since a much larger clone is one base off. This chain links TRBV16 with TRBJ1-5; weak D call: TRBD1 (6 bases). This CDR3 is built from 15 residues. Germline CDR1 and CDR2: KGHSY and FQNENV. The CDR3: CTSSQGQPSNQPQHF. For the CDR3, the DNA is TGTACCAGCAGCCAAGGACAGCCTAGCAATCAGCCCCAGCATTTT.

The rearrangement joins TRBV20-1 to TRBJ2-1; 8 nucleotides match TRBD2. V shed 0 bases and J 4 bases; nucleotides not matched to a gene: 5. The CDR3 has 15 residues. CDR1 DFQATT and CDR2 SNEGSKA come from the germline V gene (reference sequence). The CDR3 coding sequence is TGCAGTGCTAGAGACCAGCGGGGGAGATACAATGAGCAGTTCTTC. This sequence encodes CSARDQRGRYNEQFF.